This passage covers 18 T cell receptor beta chains from one sample sequenced in a study of control samples from healthy donors and cancer patients. Method: immunoSEQ multiplex PCR; TCRdb's copy keeps in-frame clones and lacks some. This sample has approximately 82,000 clones, with over 85% found just once. The source material was PBMCs. Source of these receptors: a woman aged 40-49 years with lung cancer.

The V call is TRBV6-5, the J call TRBJ1-2; 7 bases line up with TRBD1. V was pared by 5 bases and J by 6 bases, with 9 bases of the junction left unmatched. This CDR3 is built from 14 residues. CDR1 is MNHEY, CDR2 SVGAGI, per germline. The CDR3 reads CASSQNQGGNGYTF. The CDR3 DNA sequence: TGTGCCAGCAGTCAAAACCAGGGGGGCAATGGCTACACCTTC.

The genes are TRBV10-3 and TRBJ2-1; 9 bases align to TRBD2. Germline loops: CDR1 ENHRY, CDR2 SYGVKD. Trimming took 6 bases from V and 0 from J; bases not matched to a gene: 6. This CDR3 contains 16 residues. The DNA for the CDR3 is TGTGCCATCAGAAACAGCGGGGGGAGCTCCTACAATGAGCAGTTCTTC. The encoded protein is CAIRNSGGSSYNEQFF.

Details on this clone: The same CDR3 also results from other DNA sequences found in this sample. The chain joins TRBV9 to TRBJ2-3; no firm D call. There are 15 residues in the CDR3. In germline, CDR1 is SGDLS, CDR2 YYNGEE. The germline V and J ends were trimmed by 0 bases and 1 base, with 9 bases remaining between them. For the CDR3, the DNA is TGTGCCAGCAGCGTAGTAGGAGATGGCACAGATACGCAGTATTTT. Protein product: CASSVVGDGTDTQYF.

The genes are TRBV7-9 and TRBJ2-7; D is undetermined. V was clipped by 0 bases and J by 3 bases, with 9 bases between them. CDR1 and CDR2 (germline): SEHNR, FQNEAQ (reference sequence). There are 14 residues in the CDR3. DNA of the CDR3: TGTGCCAGCAGCTTAGCGCGACGTGGCTACGAGCAGTACTTC. This translates into CASSLARRGYEQYF.

The rearrangement uses TRBV27 and TRBJ2-1; 11 positions agree with TRBD2. Germline CDR1 MNHEY, CDR2 SMNVEV (reference sequence). V dropped 6 bases and J dropped 0; count of bases not matched to a gene: 4. The CDR3 totals 16 residues. This CDR3 reads CASRGLAGSSYNEQFF. The CDR3 coding sequence is TGTGCCAGCAGAGGACTAGCGGGTTCCTCCTACAATGAGCAGTTCTTC.

A single count supports this clone. The V call is TRBV4-1, the J call TRBJ1-3; the D is unclear. This CDR3 spans 16 amino acids. Germline V lookup: CDR1 MGHRA, CDR2 YSYEKL. V was clipped by 2 bases and J by 0 bases, with 11 bases between them. The CDR3 DNA sequence: TGCGCCAGCAGCCAACCAGTAAGCGACTCTGGAAACACCATATATTTT. Its translation is CASSQPVSDSGNTIYF.

This clone was seen once. The gene calls are TRBV18 and TRBJ1-3, with TRBD1 matching over 7 bases. The CDR3 covers 14 residues. Trimming took 3 bases from V and 3 from J; bases not matched to a gene: 2. Germline V CDR1 and CDR2: KGHSH, LQKENI. The CDR3 reads CASSPGTDGNTIYF. CDR3 in DNA: TGTGCCAGCTCACCTGGGACAGATGGAAACACCATATATTTT.

V is TRBV2 and J is TRBJ1-1; a weak D match, TRBD1 (5 bases). Germline V CDR1 and CDR2: SNHLY, FYNNEI. The germline V and J ends were trimmed by 8 bases and 0 bases, with 16 bases remaining between them. CDR3 length equals 15 residues. The DNA for the CDR3 is TGTGCCAGCTGGGACTGGGCTCCCATGAACACTGAAGCTTTCTTT. Its translation is CASWDWAPMNTEAFF.

The chain employs TRBV3-1 (or the pseudogene TRBV3-2) and TRBJ2-3; 10 bases are shared with TRBD1. The CDR3 has 16 residues. Germline loops: CDR1 LGHDT, CDR2 YNNKEL (reference sequence). The ends lost 6 bases at V and 3 bases at J; junction bases unmatched: 9. The DNA for the CDR3 is TGTGCCAGCAGTCTTCATCCGGGACAGGGGACAGATACGCAGTATTTT. Amino acid sequence: CASSLHPGQGTDTQYF.

V gene TRBV10-2 combines with J gene TRBJ1-1, with D tentatively TRBD1 (5 bases). CDR1 is WSHSY, CDR2 SAAADI, per germline. Trimming took 2 bases from V and 10 from J, leaving 14 bases between them. This CDR3 is 13 amino acids long. CDR3 residues: CASSERGDRPAFF. The CDR3 DNA reads as TGCGCCAGCAGTGAGCGGGGGGACCGCCCAGCTTTCTTT.

The chain is built from TRBV24-1 and TRBJ2-4; no reliable D call. CDR3 size: 15 residues. Germline CDR1 reads KGHDR; CDR2 reads SFDVKD. Trimming stripped 2 bases from V and 0 bases from J, with 7 bases between. The CDR3 spells CATSDSIVAKNIQYF. The DNA of the CDR3 is TGTGCCACCAGTGATTCTATAGTAGCCAAAAACATTCAGTACTTC.

This clone showed up just once. The J gene is TRBJ2-5, the V gene TRBV5-5; D gene ambiguous. V was cut by 3 bases and J by 1 base, with 10 bases left in between. The CDR3 has 14 amino acids. Germline V gene data show CDR1 as SGHKS and CDR2 as YYEKEE (reference sequence). The CDR3 nucleotides are TGTGCCAGCAGCTACGACGGATCCCAAGAGACCCAGTACTTC. Its translation: CASSYDGSQETQYF.

The chain carries TRBV28 and TRBJ1-5, with a tentative D call TRBD1 (6 bases). V dropped 6 bases and J dropped 2 bases, with 8 bases sitting between them. From germline, CDR1 is MDHEN and CDR2 SYDVKM. CDR3 size: 13 residues. CDR3: CASSPGGNQPQHF. CDR3 coding DNA: TGTGCCAGCAGCCCAGGGGGCAATCAGCCCCAGCATTTT.

This sequence joins TRBV5-4 and TRBJ2-2; no clear D gene. CDR3 length: 12 amino acids. V dropped 4 bases and J dropped 3 bases, with 4 bases sitting between them. CDR1 is SGHNT and CDR2 is YYREEE in the germline V gene (reference sequence). CDR3 loop: CASSPDTGELFF. The CDR3 bases are TGTGCCAGCAGCCCGGACACCGGGGAGCTGTTTTTT.

The chain joins TRBV5-5 to TRBJ1-6; the match to TRBD1 covers 7 bases. Losses at the gene ends were 4 bases for V and 4 bases for J; bases not matched to a gene: 17. Germline V lookup: CDR1 SGHKS, CDR2 YYEKEE (reference sequence). This CDR3 comprises 19 residues. CDR3 sequence (DNA): TGTGCCAGCAGCGATCGGTGGGCACGGGACAGTTTTTATAATTCACCCCTCCACTTT. It encodes CASSDRWARDSFYNSPLHF.

The rearrangement joins TRBV2 to TRBJ2-2, with 9 nucleotides matching TRBD2. The CDR3 has 14 amino acids. Germline assignment: CDR1 SNHLY and CDR2 FYNNEI. V gave up 7 bases and J gave up 5 bases; unmatched junction bases: 5. The CDR3 protein is CASMSGGRTGELFF. The CDR3 DNA follows: TGTGCCAGCATGAGCGGGGGGAGGACCGGGGAGCTGTTTTTT.

The chain combines TRBV6-5 with TRBJ1-6; 8 bases match TRBD1. The CDR3 sequence is 15 residues long. The V gene's germline CDR1 is MNHEY and CDR2 SVGAGI. V shed 5 bases and J 8 bases; nucleotides not matched to a gene: 8. For the CDR3, the DNA is TGTGCCAGCAGTCCAGGGGGCCTGGGGGATTCACCCCTCCACTTT. Protein product: CASSPGGLGDSPLHF.

CDR3 region: CASSSGQGPYEQYF. CDR3 coding DNA: TGTGCCAGCAGTTCGGGACAGGGTCCCTACGAGCAGTACTTC. V is TRBV28 and J is TRBJ2-7; 9 bases fit TRBD1. Germline V lookup: CDR1 MDHEN, CDR2 SYDVKM. V was clipped by 4 bases and J by 2 bases; unmatched bases: 3. This CDR3 spans 14 amino acids.